This TCR beta chain was documented in a study of blood T cell repertoires in COVID-19. As for the study in general: Acute and convalescent COVID-19 specimens originated in the United States, Italy and Spain. In each case, the material was cDNA or gDNA derived from T cells, B-cell-depleted T cells, or PBMCs.

In the source study's methods: Estimates of nucleated cell counts were drawn from the amplification of reference gene primers. Profiled with immunoSEQ multiplex PCR; TCRdb holds only in-frame clones, not every one. V and J calls and clone size are those listed in that table; D and trimming were worked out from the DNA. The repertoire has 59,000 or so clones, under 95% of them found once; the top ten carry roughly 1.5%. From germline, CDR1 is SGHVS and CDR2 FQNEAQ. Trimming cost V 6 bases and J 8 bases; bases outside gene matches: 9. The CDR3 has 15 amino acids. Sequencing used peripheral blood. The chain is built from TRBV7-8 and TRBJ2-1; 11 bases line up with TRBD2. This TCR derives from a human donor in a cohort sampled during active COVID-19. The CDR3 region has the DNA TGTGCCAGCAGACCCGGGGTAGCGGGAGGGGATGAGCAGTTCTTC. Its protein is CASRPGVAGGDEQFF.